This T cell receptor beta chain was obtained from a study of T cell responses to AZD1222 COVID-19 vaccine. This clone was seen once. Sequencing was performed with immunoSEQ multiplex PCR; in TCRdb, only in-frame clones are kept and a portion is missing. The sample consists of about 180,000 clones, nearly 95% of them appearing once. The source is an adult who received the AZD1222 COVID-19 vaccine. The sequencing used peripheral blood, collected 28 days after the second AZD1222 dose.

The CDR3 is CASSPRGPGGNTIYF. The CDR3 DNA sequence: TGTGCCAGCAGCCCCAGGGGGCCCGGTGGAAACACCATATATTTT. The J gene is TRBJ1-3, the V gene TRBV7-2, with 8 bases that match TRBD1. Germline values: CDR1 SGHTA, CDR2 FQGNSA. The CDR3 length is 15 residues. The V segment lost 5 bases and the J segment 3 bases; nucleotides outside the gene matches: 6.